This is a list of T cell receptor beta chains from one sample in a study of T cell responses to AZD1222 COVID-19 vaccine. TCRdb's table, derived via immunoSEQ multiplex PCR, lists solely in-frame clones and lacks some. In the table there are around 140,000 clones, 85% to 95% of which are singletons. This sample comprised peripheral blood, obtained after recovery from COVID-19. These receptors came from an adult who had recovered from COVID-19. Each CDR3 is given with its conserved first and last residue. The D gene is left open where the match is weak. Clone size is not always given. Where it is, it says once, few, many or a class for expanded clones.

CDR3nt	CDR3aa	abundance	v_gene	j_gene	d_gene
TGTGCCAGCAGTGACGGTGACAGGTTCTCGGGCGATTACAATGAGCAGTTCTTC	CASSDGDRFSGDYNEQFF	NA	TRBV2	TRBJ2-1	NA
TGCGCCAGCAAATCTATTGGGAGGAACACTGAAGCTTTCTTT	CASKSIGRNTEAFF	NA	TRBV5-1	TRBJ1-1	NA
TGCGCCAGCAGCCAAGTCCCCACTAGCGCGGGTACCACCTACGAGCAGTACTTC	CASSQVPTSAGTTYEQYF	few	TRBV4-1	TRBJ2-7	TRBD2
TGTGCCAGCTCACCACCGACCGGCCGGGAGCTGTTTTTT	CASSPPTGRELFF	NA	TRBV18	TRBJ2-2	NA
TGTGCCATCTCGGGAGGTTCGGATGGAGGCTACACCTTC	CAISGGSDGGYTF	NA	TRBV10-3	TRBJ1-2	NA
TGCGCCAGCAGCTTGGCCCCAGGGACAGCCTACGAGCAGTACTTC	CASSLAPGTAYEQYF	NA	TRBV5-1	TRBJ2-7	TRBD1
TGTGCCATCGGGGAGCTAGCGGGAGGGTCCGAGACCCAGTACTTC	CAIGELAGGSETQYF	NA	TRBV10-3	TRBJ2-5	TRBD2
TGCGCCAGCAGCTTGGCCGGGCGTTCTAGCACAGATACGCAGTATTTT	CASSLAGRSSTDTQYF	NA	TRBV5-1	TRBJ2-3	NA
TGTGCCAGCAGCCCCCTCTCTAATTCACCCCTCCACTTT	CASSPLSNSPLHF	NA	TRBV6-5	TRBJ1-6	NA
TGTGCCACCAGCCCTTGGCAGGTATCAAGTGAAAAACTGTTTTTT	CATSPWQVSSEKLFF	NA	TRBV15	TRBJ1-4	NA
TGTGCCTTCAACCAGGGGCAAAACACCATATATTTT	CAFNQGQNTIYF	NA	TRBV30	TRBJ1-3	NA
TGCGCCAGCAGCCTGACTAGCGGGAGTCACAATGAGCAGTTCTTC	CASSLTSGSHNEQFF	NA	TRBV5-1	TRBJ2-1	TRBD2
TGTGCCAGCAGCTTGGGAGCGACTAGCACAGATACGCAGTATTTT	CASSLGATSTDTQYF	NA	TRBV5-6	TRBJ2-3	NA
TGCGCCAGCAGCCCCACGACGTCTTTAGATACGCAGTATTTT	CASSPTTSLDTQYF	NA	TRBV4-1	TRBJ2-3	NA
TGTGCCAGCAGCCTCAAAATCGGCGGTTCACCCCTCCACTTT	CASSLKIGGSPLHF	NA	TRBV14	TRBJ1-6	NA
TGTGCCAGCAGCTCTACCCCGGGACAGGCACCCGTCACGCTGCGGGCTTTCTTT	CASSSTPGQAPVTLRAFF	NA	TRBV7-9	TRBJ1-1	TRBD1
TGTGCCAGTAGTATTTACCCGACAGACTACAATGAGCAGTTCTTC	CASSIYPTDYNEQFF	NA	TRBV19	TRBJ2-1	NA
TGTGCCAGCAGCTTAGATCGGCATTCTTGGCGGGAAAGGTACAATGAGCAGTTCTTC	CASSLDRHSWRERYNEQFF	NA	TRBV11-2	TRBJ2-1	NA
TGTGCCAGTAGTATCGATTGGACGGGCGAGCAGTACTTC	CASSIDWTGEQYF	NA	TRBV19	TRBJ2-7	NA
TGTGCCAGCACCATGGACAGGGGGAACACTGAAGCTTTCTTT	CASTMDRGNTEAFF	NA	TRBV2	TRBJ1-1	TRBD1
TGTGCCACCAGTGAGCCGCCTAGCGGGAGCCAGGACAATGAGCAGTTCTTC	CATSEPPSGSQDNEQFF	NA	TRBV24-1	TRBJ2-1	TRBD2
TGCGCCAGCAGCCACGACCAGTATAGCAATCAGCCCCAGCATTTT	CASSHDQYSNQPQHF	NA	TRBV4-1	TRBJ1-5	NA
TGTGCCACCAGTGATAGCACAGTCCAAGAGACCCAGTACTTC	CATSDSTVQETQYF	NA	TRBV24-1	TRBJ2-5	NA
TGTGCCAGCAGCTTAAGGCCTAGCGGGAGTCTGCCAGATACGCAGTATTTT	CASSLRPSGSLPDTQYF	NA	TRBV7-3	TRBJ2-3	TRBD2
TGTGCCAGCAGTCCCCTAGCGGGACAACCCCAAGGAACAGATACGCAGTATTTT	CASSPLAGQPQGTDTQYF	NA	TRBV6-6	TRBJ2-3	TRBD2
TGTGCCAGCAGCGTAGGACCGGATAATTCACCCCTCCACTTT	CASSVGPDNSPLHF	NA	TRBV9	TRBJ1-6	NA
TGTGCCAGCAGCTTAAGGCTAGCGGGAGCCTCGTACGAGCAGTACTTC	CASSLRLAGASYEQYF	NA	TRBV7-8	TRBJ2-7	TRBD2
TGTGCCAGCAGCTTAGGACAGGGGGCTGCCTCACCAAATAATTCACCCCTCCACTTT	CASSLGQGAASPNNSPLHF	NA	TRBV5-6	TRBJ1-6	TRBD1
TGCAGCGTTGGGCCCCGACAGGGCCTCTATGGCTACACCTTC	CSVGPRQGLYGYTF	NA	TRBV29-1	TRBJ1-2	TRBD1
TGTGCCATCAGAGAGACCGACAGGGTAGCGGTAGCCGGGGAGCTGTTTTTT	CAIRETDRVAVAGELFF	NA	TRBV10-3	TRBJ2-2	NA
TGCGCCAGCAGCCAAGACAGTAGGGAGCTGTTTTTT	CASSQDSRELFF	NA	TRBV5-1	TRBJ2-2	NA
TGTGCCAGCAGCCAGGGGGACAACAATGAGCAGTTCTTC	CASSQGDNNEQFF	many	TRBV6-4	TRBJ2-1	TRBD1
TGTGCCAGCAGCTGGATCAGCGGGAGTCGGGATACGCAGTATTTT	CASSWISGSRDTQYF	once	TRBV7-8	TRBJ2-3	TRBD2
TGTGCCAGCAGCTTACGAGGTCACGGATGTTGCAATCAGCCCCAGCATTTT	CASSLRGHGCCNQPQHF	NA	TRBV5-6	TRBJ1-5	NA
TGTGCCAGCAGCTCACAGCTCCTCCAAGAGACCCAGTACTTC	CASSSQLLQETQYF	few	TRBV7-9	TRBJ2-5	NA
TGTGCCAGCAACCCGACCTCCGGGACTCGGGACACAGATACGCAGTATTTT	CASNPTSGTRDTDTQYF	NA	TRBV7-9	TRBJ2-3	NA
TGTGCCAGCAGCTACAGCACAGGGGTGGAGGTTGAAGCTTTCTTT	CASSYSTGVEVEAFF	once	TRBV7-9	TRBJ1-1	TRBD1
TGTGCCAGCAGCGTAGTCCCAGCAAAGAACACTGAAGCTTTCTTT	CASSVVPAKNTEAFF	NA	TRBV9	TRBJ1-1	NA
TGCGCCAGCAGCCCTCAATCTCGTGCCGTGGGGAGGGGATTCTCTGGGGCCAACGTCCTGACTTTC	CASSPQSRAVGRGFSGANVLTF	NA	TRBV5-1	TRBJ2-6	TRBD2
TGCGCCAGCAGCTTTTGGACTAGCGGGAGCACAGATACGCAGTATTTT	CASSFWTSGSTDTQYF	NA	TRBV5-1	TRBJ2-3	TRBD2
TGTGCCAGCAGGACTAGCGGGAGTAGGTACGAGCAGTACTTC	CASRTSGSRYEQYF	NA	TRBV6-5	TRBJ2-7	TRBD2
TGCGCCAGCAGCCCCGACAGGGTCTTAGGGGAGCAGTACTTC	CASSPDRVLGEQYF	NA	TRBV5-1	TRBJ2-7	TRBD1
TGTGCCAGCAGCGTTAACGCAGGGCCCCAAGAGACCCAGTACTTC	CASSVNAGPQETQYF	NA	TRBV9	TRBJ2-5	NA
TGTGCCAGCAGCCAGGGGCGGCGGTCCACTGAAGCTTTCTTT	CASSQGRRSTEAFF	few	TRBV14	TRBJ1-1	NA